This record looks at one TCR beta chain sequence and its context. The sample is drawn from a study of blood T cells in healthy people across ages. The V and J ends lost 3 bases and 1 base, in that order; junction bases with no gene match: 5. CDR1 and CDR2 from the germline V gene are ENHRY and SYGVKD. The CDR3 loop spans 15 amino acids. A sample-barcoded 5' primer and a J-beta primer mix were used in a second PCR of roughly 7 to 12 cycles. TCRdb re-analysed the 5' RACE reads in MiXCR, keeping a single row per CDR3 protein. The sample records about 720,000 distinct CDR3 sequences, more than 20% being singletons. The sample also formed part of further work on T cells of mothers and their children.

This rearrangement joins TRBV10-3 to TRBJ2-7; 8 positions agree with TRBD2. Sequencing was performed on blood. This receptor was identified in a boy younger than 18 in good health. CDR3 nucleotide sequence: TGTGCCATCAGTGACCGGGCTAGCGGGTCCTACGAGCAGTACTTC. Its protein is CAISDRASGSYEQYF.